This T cell receptor beta chain was profiled in a study of regulatory T cells in long-lasting Graves disease. Arm-PCR of CDR3 regions and iRepertoire HTBI primers were used to build TCR beta libraries. One entry per CDR3 protein, called by TCRdb with MiXCR from the multiplex PCR reads. The sample records about 430,000 distinct CDR3 sequences, around 16% being singletons. Germline-derived CDR1 and CDR2 are MNHEY and SMNVEV (reference sequence). The V gene lost 2 bases and the J gene lost 4 bases, with 12 bases spanning the gap. This CDR3 comprises 14 residues. This clonotype was observed a handful of times. As for time point: newly diagnosed GD, antithyroid drugs for less than 3 months. The authors made the TCR library using RNA they extracted from PBMCs. These sequences were also reported in another study, on T cells in Graves' hyperthyroidism and ophthalmopathy.

The V gene is TRBV27, the J gene TRBJ2-7; no clear D gene. This material consisted of peripheral blood mononuclear cells (PBMCs), taken at new diagnosis, from a patient treated with antithyroid drugs. The TCR sequence derives from a woman aged 40 to 50 with Graves disease. Here the CDR3 reads CASSLGQEPYEQYF. CDR3 DNA sequence: TGTGCCAGCAGTTTAGGCCAGGAGCCTTACGAGCAGTACTTC.